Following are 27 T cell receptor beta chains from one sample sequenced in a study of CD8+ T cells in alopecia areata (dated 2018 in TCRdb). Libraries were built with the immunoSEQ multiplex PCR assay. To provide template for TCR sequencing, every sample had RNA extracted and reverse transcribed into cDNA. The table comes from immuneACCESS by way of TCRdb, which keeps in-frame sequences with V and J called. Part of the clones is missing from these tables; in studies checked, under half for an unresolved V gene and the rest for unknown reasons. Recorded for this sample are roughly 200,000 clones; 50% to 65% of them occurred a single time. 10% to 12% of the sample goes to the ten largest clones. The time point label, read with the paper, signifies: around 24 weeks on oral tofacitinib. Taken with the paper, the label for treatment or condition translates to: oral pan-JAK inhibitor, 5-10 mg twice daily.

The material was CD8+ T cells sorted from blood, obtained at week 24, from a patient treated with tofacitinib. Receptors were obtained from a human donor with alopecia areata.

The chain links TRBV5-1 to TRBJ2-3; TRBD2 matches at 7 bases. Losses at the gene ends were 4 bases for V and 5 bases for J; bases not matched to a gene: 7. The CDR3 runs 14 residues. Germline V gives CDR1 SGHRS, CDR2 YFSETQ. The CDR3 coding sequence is TGCGCCAGCAGCAGAAGCGGGGATGGAGATACGCAGTATTTT. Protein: CASSRSGDGDTQYF.

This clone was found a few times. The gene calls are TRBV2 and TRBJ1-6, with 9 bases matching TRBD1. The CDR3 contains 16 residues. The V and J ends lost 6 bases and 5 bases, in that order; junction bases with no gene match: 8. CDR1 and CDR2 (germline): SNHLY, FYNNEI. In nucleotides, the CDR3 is TGTGCCAGCAGACCCGGGACAGGGACCGATAATTCACCCCTCCACTTT. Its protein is CASRPGTGTDNSPLHF.

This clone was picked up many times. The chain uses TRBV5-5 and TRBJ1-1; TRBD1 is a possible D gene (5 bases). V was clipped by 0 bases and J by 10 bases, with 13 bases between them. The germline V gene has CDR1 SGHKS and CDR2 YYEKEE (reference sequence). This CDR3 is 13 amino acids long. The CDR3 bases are TGTGCCAGCAGCTTGGATCTCGGGCAGGGAGCTTTCTTT. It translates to CASSLDLGQGAFF.

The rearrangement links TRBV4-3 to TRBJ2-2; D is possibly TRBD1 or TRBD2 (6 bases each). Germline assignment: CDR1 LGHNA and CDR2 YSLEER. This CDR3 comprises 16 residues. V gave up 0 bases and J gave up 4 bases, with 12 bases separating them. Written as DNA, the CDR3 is TGCGCCAGCAGCCAAGACGGGGGCATGGGCACCGGGGAGCTGTTTTTT. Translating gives CASSQDGGMGTGELFF.

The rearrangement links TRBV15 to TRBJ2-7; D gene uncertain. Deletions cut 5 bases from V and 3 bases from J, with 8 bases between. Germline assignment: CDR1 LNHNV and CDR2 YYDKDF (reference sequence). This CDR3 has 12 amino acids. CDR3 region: CATSPPSYEQYF. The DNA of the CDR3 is TGTGCCACCAGCCCACCAAGCTACGAGCAGTACTTC.

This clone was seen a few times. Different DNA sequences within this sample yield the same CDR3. The CDR3 spells CASSYYSNQPQHF. CDR3 nucleotide sequence: TGTGCCAGCAGTTACTATAGCAATCAGCCCCAGCATTTT. The gene calls are TRBV6-6 and TRBJ1-5; the D is unclear. CDR1 MNHNY and CDR2 SVGAGI come from the germline V gene (reference sequence). Trimming took 1 base from V and 0 from J, leaving 1 base between them. This CDR3 has 13 amino acids.

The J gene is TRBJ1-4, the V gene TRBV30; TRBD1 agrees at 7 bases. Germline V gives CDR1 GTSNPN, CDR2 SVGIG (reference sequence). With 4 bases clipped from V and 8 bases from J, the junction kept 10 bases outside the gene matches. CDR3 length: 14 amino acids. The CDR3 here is CAWKGVQGREKLFF. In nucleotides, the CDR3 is TGTGCCTGGAAGGGGGTACAGGGGAGAGAAAAACTGTTTTTT.

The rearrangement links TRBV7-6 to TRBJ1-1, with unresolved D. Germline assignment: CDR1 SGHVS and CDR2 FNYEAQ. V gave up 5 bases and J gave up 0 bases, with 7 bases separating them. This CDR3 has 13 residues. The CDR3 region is CASSHDLNTEAFF. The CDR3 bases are TGTGCCAGCAGCCATGACTTGAACACTGAAGCTTTCTTT.

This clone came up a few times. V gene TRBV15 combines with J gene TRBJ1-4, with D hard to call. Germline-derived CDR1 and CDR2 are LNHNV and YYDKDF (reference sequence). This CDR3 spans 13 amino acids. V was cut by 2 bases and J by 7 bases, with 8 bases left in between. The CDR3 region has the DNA TGTGCCACCAGCAGAACCCGCACTGAAAAACTGTTTTTT. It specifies CATSRTRTEKLFF. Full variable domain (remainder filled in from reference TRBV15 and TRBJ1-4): DAMVIQNPRYQVTQFGKPVTLSCSQTLNHNVMYWYQQKSSQAPKLLFHYYDKDFNNEADTPDNFQSRRPNTSFCFLDIRSPGLGDTAMYLCATSRTRTEKLFFGSGTQLSVL.

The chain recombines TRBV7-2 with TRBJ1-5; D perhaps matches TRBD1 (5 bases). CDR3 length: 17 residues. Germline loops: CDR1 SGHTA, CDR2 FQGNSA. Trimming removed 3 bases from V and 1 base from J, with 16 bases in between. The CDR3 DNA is TGTGCCAGCAGCTTGATGTCCCGTTCAGGGAGCAATCAGCCCCAGCATTTT. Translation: CASSLMSRSGSNQPQHF.

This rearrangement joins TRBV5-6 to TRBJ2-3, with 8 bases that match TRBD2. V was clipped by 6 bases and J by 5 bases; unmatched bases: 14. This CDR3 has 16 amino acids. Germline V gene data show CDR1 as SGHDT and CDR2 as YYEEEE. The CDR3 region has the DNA TGTGCCAGCACTATGGCGGGGGGCCGTTTGGTAGATACGCAGTATTTT. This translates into CASTMAGGRLVDTQYF.

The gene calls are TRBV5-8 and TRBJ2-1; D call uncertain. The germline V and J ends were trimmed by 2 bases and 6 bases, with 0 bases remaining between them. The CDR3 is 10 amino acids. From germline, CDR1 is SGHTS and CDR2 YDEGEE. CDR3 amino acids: CASSFNEQFF. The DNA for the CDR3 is TGTGCCAGCAGCTTCAATGAGCAGTTCTTC. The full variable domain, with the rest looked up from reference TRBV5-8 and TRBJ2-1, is EAGVTQSPTHLIKTRGQQATLRCSPISGHTSVYWYQQALGLGLQFLLWYDEGEERNRGNFPPRFSGRQFPNYSSELNVNALELEDSALYLCASSFNEQFFGPGTRLTVL.

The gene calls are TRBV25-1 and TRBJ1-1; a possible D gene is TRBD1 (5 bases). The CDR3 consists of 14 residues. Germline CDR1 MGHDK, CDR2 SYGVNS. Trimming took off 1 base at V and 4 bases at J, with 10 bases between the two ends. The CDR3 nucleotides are TGTGCCAGCAGTGAATTAGAGGGGAGCACTGAAGCTTTCTTT. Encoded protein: CASSELEGSTEAFF.

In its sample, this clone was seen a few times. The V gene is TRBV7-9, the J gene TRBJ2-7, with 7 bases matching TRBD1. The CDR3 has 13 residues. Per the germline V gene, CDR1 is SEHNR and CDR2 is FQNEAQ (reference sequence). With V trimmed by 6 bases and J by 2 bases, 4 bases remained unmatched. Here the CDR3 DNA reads TGTGCCAGCAGTTGGGGACAGACCTACGAGCAGTACTTC. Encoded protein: CASSWGQTYEQYF.

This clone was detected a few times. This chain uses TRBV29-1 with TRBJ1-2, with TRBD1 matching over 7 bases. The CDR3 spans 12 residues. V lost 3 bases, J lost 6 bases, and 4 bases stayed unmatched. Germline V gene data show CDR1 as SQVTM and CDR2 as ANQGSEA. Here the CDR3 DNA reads TGCAGCGTTGACGAGACAGGGAATGGCTACACCTTC. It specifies CSVDETGNGYTF.

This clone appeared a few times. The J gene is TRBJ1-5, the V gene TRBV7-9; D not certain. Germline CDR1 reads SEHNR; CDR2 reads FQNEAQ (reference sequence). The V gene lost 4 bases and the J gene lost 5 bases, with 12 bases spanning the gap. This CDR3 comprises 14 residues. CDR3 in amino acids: CASSYPGAHQPQHF. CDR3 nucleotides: TGTGCCAGCAGCTACCCGGGAGCCCATCAGCCCCAGCATTTT.

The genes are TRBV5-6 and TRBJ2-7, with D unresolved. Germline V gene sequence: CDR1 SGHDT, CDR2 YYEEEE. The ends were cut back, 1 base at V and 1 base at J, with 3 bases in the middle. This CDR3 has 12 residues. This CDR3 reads CASSLKSYEQYF. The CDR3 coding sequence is TGTGCCAGCAGCTTGAAATCCTACGAGCAGTACTTC.

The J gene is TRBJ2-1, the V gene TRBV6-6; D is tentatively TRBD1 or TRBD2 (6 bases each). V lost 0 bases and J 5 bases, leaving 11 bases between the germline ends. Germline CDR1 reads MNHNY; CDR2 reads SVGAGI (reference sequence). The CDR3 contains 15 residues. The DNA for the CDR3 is TGTGCCAGCAGTTACTCGGGGGGCGGTGACAATGAGCAGTTCTTC. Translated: CASSYSGGGDNEQFF.

The CDR3 region has the DNA TGTGCCAGCAGCCAAGAAGCGGGGGGGCGAGATGAGCAGTTCTTC. Its translation is CASSQEAGGRDEQFF. This chain joins TRBV4-2 and TRBJ2-1; 10 nucleotides match TRBD2. The CDR3 covers 15 residues. V was clipped by 0 bases and J by 8 bases; unmatched bases: 4. Per germline, CDR1 LGHNA and CDR2 YNFKEQ.

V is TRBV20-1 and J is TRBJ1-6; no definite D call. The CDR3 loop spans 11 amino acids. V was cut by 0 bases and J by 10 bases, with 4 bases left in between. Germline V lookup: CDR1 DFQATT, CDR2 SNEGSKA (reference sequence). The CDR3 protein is CSARDGSPLHF. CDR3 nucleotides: TGCAGTGCTAGAGACGGGTCACCCCTCCACTTT.

The CDR3 sequence: CASRAFGQDQNIQYF. As DNA, the CDR3 is TGCGCCAGCAGAGCGTTTGGACAGGACCAAAACATTCAGTACTTC. V usage is TRBV5-1 and J usage is TRBJ2-4, with 7 nucleotides matching TRBD1. CDR1 is SGHRS and CDR2 is YFSETQ in the germline V gene. V trimming: 5 bases; J trimming: 5 bases; junction bases outside the gene matches: 10. The CDR3 loop spans 15 amino acids.

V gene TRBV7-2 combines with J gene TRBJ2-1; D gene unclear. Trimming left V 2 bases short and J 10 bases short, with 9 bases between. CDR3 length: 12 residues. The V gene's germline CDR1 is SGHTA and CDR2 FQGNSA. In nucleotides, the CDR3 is TGTGCCAGCAGCTTAAACCTGCTGGAGCAGTTCTTC. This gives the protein CASSLNLLEQFF.

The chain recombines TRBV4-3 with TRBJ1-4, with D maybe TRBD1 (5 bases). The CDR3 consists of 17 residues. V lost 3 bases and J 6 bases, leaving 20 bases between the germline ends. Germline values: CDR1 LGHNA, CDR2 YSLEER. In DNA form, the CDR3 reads TGCGCCAGCAGCCAGGGGTCTTTGCGGGGACCACATGAAAAACTGTTTTTT. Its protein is CASSQGSLRGPHEKLFF.

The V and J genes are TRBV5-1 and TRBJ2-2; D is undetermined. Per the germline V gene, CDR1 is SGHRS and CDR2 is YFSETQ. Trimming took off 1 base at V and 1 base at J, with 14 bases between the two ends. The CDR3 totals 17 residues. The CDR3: CASSLILSEMNTGELFF. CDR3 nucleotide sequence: TGCGCCAGCAGCTTGATTCTCAGCGAAATGAACACCGGGGAGCTGTTTTTT.

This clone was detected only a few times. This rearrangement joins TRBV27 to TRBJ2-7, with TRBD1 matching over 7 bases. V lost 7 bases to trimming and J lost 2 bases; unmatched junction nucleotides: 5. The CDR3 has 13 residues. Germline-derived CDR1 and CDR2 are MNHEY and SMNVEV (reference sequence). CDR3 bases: TGTGCCAGCAAAGAGGGACAGACCTACGAGCAGTACTTC. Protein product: CASKEGQTYEQYF.

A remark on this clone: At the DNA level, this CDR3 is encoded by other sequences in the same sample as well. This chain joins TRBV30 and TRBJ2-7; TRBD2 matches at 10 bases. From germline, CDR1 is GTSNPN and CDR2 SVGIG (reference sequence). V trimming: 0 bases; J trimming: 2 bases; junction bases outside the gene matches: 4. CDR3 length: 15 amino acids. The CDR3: CAWSVTSGGAYEQYF. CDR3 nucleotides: TGTGCCTGGAGTGTAACCAGCGGGGGGGCCTACGAGCAGTACTTC.

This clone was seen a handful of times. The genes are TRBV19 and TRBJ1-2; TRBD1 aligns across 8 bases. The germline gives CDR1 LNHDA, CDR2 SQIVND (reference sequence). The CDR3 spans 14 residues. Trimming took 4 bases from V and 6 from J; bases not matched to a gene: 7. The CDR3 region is CASSTWTGFDGYTF. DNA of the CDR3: TGTGCCAGTAGTACTTGGACAGGGTTCGATGGCTACACCTTC.